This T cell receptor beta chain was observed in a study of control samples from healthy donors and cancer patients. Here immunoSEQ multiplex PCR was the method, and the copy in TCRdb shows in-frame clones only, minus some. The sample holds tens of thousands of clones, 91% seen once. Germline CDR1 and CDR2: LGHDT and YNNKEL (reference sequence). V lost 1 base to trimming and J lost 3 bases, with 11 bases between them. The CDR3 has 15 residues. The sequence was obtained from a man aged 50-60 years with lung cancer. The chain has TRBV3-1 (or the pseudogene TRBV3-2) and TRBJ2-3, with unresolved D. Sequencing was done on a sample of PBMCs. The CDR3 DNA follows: TGTGCCAGCAGCCAAGGTGGGTTTGGAACAGATACGCAGTATTTT. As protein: CASSQGGFGTDTQYF.